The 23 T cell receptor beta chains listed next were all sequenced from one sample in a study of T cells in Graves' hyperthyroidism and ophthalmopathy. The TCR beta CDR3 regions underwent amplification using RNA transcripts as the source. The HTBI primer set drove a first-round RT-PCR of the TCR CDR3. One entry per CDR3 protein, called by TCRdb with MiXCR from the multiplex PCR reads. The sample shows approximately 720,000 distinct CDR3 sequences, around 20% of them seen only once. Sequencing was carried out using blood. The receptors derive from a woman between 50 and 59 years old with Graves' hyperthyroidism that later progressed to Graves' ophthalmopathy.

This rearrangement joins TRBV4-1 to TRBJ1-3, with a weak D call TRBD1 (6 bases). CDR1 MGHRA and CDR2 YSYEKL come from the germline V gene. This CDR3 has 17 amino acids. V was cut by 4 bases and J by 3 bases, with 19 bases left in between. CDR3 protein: CASSLSWAGAGGNTIYF. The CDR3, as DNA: TGCGCCAGCAGCCTATCTTGGGCGGGGGCTGGTGGAAACACCATATATTTT.

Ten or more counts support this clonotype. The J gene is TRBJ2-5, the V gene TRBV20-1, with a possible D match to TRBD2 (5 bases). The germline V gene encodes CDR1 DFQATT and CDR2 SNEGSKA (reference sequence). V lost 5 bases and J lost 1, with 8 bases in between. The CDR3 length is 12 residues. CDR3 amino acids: CSAQRLQETQYF. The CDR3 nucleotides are TGCAGTGCTCAGCGGCTCCAAGAGACCCAGTACTTC.

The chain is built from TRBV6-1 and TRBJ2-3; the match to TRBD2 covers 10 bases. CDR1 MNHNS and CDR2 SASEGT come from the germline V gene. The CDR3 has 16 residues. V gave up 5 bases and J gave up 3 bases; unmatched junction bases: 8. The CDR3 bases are TGTGCCAGCAGTAGGAGCGGGGGGGTCGGTACAGATACGCAGTATTTT. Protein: CASSRSGGVGTDTQYF.

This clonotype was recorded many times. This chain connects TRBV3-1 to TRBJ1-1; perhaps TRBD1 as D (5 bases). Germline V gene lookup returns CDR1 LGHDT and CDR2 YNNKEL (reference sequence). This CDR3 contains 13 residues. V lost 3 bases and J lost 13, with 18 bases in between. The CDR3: CASSHLPGDGGFF. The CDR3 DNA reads TGTGCCAGCAGCCATTTGCCGGGGGACGGCGGTTTCTTT. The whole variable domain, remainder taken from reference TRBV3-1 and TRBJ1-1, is DTAVSQTPKYLVTQMGNDKSIKCEQNLGHDTMYWYKQDSKKFLKIMFSYNNKELIINETVPNRFSPKSPDKAHLNLHINSLELGDSAVYFCASSHLPGDGGFFGQGTRLTVV.

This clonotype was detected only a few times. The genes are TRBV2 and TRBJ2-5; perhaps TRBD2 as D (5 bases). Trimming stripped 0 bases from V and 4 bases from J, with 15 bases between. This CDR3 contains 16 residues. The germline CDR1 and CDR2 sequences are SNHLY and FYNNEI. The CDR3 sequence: CASSEAASRFRETQYF. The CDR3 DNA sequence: TGTGCCAGCAGTGAAGCGGCTAGCCGTTTTCGAGAGACCCAGTACTTC.

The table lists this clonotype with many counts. CDR3 region: CAWSSQGMRGYTF. CDR3 nucleotides: TGTGCCTGGAGTTCCCAGGGGATGCGGGGCTACACCTTC. V is TRBV30 and J is TRBJ1-2; the D gene is possibly TRBD1 (6 bases). The germline V gene has CDR1 GTSNPN and CDR2 SVGIG (reference sequence). CDR3 size: 13 residues. V was clipped by 2 bases and J by 8 bases, with 15 bases between them.

The CDR3 coding sequence is TGTGCCAGCTCACCAGGAAGGGAAGGCTACACCTTC. Protein sequence: CASSPGREGYTF. The chain couples TRBV18 to TRBJ1-2, with no clear D. Germline values: CDR1 KGHSH, CDR2 LQKENI. Trimming stripped 2 bases from V and 8 bases from J, with 9 bases between. The CDR3 has 12 amino acids. The full variable domain, its missing parts supplied by reference TRBV18 and TRBJ1-2, is NAGVMQNPRHLVRRRGQEARLRCSPMKGHSHVYWYRQLPEEGLKFMVYLQKENIIDESGMPKERFSAEFPKEGPSILRIQQVVRGDSAAYFCASSPGREGYTFGSGTRLTVV.

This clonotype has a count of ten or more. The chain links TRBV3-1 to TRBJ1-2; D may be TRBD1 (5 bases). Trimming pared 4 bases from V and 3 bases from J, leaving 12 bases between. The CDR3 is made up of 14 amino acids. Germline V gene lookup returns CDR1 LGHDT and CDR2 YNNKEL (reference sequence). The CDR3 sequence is CASSPLPGDYGYTF. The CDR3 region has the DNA TGTGCCAGCAGCCCGTTACCGGGGGACTATGGCTACACCTTC.

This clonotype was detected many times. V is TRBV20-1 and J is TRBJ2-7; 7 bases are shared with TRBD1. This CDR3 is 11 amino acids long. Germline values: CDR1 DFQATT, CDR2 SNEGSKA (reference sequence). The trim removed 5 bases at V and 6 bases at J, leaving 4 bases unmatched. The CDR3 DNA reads TGCAGTGCTCTCGACAGGGCCGAGCAGTACTTC. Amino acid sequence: CSALDRAEQYF.

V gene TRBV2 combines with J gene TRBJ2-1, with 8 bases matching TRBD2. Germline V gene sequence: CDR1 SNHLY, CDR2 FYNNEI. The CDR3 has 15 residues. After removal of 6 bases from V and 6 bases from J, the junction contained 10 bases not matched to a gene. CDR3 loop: CASSWGASGFNEQFF. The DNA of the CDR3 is TGTGCCAGCAGCTGGGGGGCTAGCGGGTTCAATGAGCAGTTCTTC. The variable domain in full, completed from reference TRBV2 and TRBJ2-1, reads EPEVTQTPSHQVTQMGQEVILRCVPISNHLYFYWYRQILGQKVEFLVSFYNNEISEKSEIFDDQFSVERPDGSNFTLKIRSTKLEDSAMYFCASSWGASGFNEQFFGPGTRLTVL.

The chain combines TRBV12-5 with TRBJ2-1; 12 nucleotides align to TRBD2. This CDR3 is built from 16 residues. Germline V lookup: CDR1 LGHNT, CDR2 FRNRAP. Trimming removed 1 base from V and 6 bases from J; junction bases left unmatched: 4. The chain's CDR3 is CASGLDLAGGPNEQFF. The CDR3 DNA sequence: TGTGCTAGTGGTTTGGATCTAGCGGGGGGGCCCAATGAGCAGTTCTTC.

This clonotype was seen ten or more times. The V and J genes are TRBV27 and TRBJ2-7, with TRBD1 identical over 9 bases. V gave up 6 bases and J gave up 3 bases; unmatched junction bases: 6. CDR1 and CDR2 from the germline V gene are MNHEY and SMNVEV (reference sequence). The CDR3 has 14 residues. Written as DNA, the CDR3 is TGTGCCAGCAGAGGGACAGGGAGATTCTACGAGCAGTACTTC. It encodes CASRGTGRFYEQYF.

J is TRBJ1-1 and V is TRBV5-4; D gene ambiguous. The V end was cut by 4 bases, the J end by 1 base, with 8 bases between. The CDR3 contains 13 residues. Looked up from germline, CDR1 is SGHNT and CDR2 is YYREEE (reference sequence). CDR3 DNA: TGTGCCAGCAGCACCCCACCGAACACTGAAGCTTTCTTT. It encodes CASSTPPNTEAFF. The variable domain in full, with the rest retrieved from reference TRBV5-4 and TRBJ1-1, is ETGVTQSPTHLIKTRGQQVTLRCSSQSGHNTVSWYQQALGQGPQFIFQYYREEENGRGNFPPRFSGLQFPNYSSELNVNALELDDSALYLCASSTPPNTEAFFGQGTRLTVV.

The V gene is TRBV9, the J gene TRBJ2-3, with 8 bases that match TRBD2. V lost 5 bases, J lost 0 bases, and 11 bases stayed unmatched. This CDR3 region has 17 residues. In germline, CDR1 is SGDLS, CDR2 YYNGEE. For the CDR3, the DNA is TGTGCCAGCAGTCCGCGGAAGCGGGGGTCTAGCACAGATACGCAGTATTTT. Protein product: CASSPRKRGSSTDTQYF.

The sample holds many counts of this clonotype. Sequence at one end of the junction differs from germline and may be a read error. The CDR3 DNA reads as TGTGCCAGCAGTTTCTGGACAGGTGATAGCGATCAGCCCCAGCATTTT. Translating gives CASSFWTGDSDQPQHF. The rearrangement links TRBV6-2 or TRBV6-3 to TRBJ1-5; 7 bases fit TRBD1. Germline V gene sequence: CDR1 MNHEY, CDR2 SVGEGT. The CDR3 spans 16 residues.

The CDR3 sequence: CASSPNREGITHF. The CDR3 nucleotides are TGTGCCAGCAGCCCCAATCGGGAAGGGATTACCCACTTT. The V gene is TRBV3-1, the J gene TRBJ1-6; D remains ambiguous. CDR3 length: 13 residues. Trimming cost V 4 bases and J 18 bases, with 19 bases left between them. Germline V gene sequence: CDR1 LGHDT, CDR2 YNNKEL (reference sequence).

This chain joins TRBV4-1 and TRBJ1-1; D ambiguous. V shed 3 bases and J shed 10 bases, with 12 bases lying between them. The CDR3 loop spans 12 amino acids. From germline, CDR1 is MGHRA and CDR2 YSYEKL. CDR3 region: CASSQDGLGAFF. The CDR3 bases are TGCGCCAGCAGCCAGGACGGGCTTGGAGCTTTCTTT.

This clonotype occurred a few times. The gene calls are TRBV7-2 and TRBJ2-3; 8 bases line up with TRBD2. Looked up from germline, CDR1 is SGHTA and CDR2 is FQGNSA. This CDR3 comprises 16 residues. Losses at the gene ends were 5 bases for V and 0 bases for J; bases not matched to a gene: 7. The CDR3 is CASSRGGGGSTDTQYF. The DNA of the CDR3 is TGTGCCAGCAGCCGGGGGGGCGGGGGGAGCACAGATACGCAGTATTTT. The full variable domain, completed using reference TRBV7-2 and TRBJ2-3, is GAGVSQSPSNKVTEKGKDVELRCDPISGHTALYWYRQSLGQGLEFLIYFQGNSAPDKSGLPSDRFSAERTGGSVSTLTIQRTQQEDSAVYLCASSRGGGGSTDTQYFGPGTRLTVL.

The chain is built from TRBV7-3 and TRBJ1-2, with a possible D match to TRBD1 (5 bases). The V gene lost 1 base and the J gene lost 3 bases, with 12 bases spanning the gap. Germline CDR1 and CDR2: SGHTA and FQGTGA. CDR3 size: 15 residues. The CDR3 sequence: CASSLNGREDYGYTF. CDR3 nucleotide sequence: TGTGCCAGCAGCTTAAATGGCAGGGAAGACTATGGCTACACCTTC.

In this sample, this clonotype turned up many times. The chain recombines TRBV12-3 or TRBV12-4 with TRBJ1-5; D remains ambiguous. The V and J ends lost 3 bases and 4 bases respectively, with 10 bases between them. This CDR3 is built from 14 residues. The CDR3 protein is CASSLWRSNQPQHF. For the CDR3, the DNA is TGTGCCAGCAGTTTGTGGCGGAGTAATCAGCCCCAGCATTTT.

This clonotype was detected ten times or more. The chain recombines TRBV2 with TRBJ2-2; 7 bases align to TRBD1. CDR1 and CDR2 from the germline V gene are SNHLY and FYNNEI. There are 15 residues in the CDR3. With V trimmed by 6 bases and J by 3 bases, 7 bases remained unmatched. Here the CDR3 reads CASRRGTDYTGELFF. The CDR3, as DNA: TGTGCCAGCAGACGAGGGACAGACTACACCGGGGAGCTGTTTTTT.

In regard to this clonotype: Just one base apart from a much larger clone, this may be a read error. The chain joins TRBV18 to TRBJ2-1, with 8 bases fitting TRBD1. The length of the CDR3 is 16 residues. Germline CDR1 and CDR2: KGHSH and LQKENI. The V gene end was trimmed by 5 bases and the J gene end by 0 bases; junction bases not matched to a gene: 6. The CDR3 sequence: CASSADRASSYNEQFF. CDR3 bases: TGTGCCAGCTCAGCGGACAGGGCCAGCTCCTACAATGAGCAGTTCTTC.

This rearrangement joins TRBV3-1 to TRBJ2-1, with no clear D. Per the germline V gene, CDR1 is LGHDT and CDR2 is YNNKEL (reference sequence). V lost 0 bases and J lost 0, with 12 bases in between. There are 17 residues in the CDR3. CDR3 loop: CASSQEFRPNSYNEQFF. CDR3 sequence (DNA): TGTGCCAGCAGCCAAGAGTTCAGACCGAACTCCTACAATGAGCAGTTCTTC.